A selection of T cell receptor beta chains follows, all from one sample in a study of T cells after posttransplantation cyclophosphamide. Assay used: immunoSEQ multiplex PCR; TCRdb lists only in-frame clones, some missing. The sample lists some 52,000 clones, 70% to 90% occurring once. Sequenced: PBMCs. The receptors shown here come from a man aged 25-45 years with a blood cancer, CMV-positive, and with a related stem cell donor. CDR3s include the opening cysteine and the closing phenylalanine or tryptophan. Fields, in order: CDR3 protein, CDR3 DNA, J gene, clone size, V gene, D gene. A D gene is named only where the DNA matches it firmly. Only part of the rows carry a size: once, few, many, or a class if the clone is expanded.

CASSSFNSYEQYF	TGTGCCAGCAGCTCCTTTAATTCCTACGAGCAGTACTTC	TRBJ2-7	NA	TRBV7-2	NA
CASSSSVQPWDEQFF	NA	TRBJ2-1	NA	TRBV6-5	NA
CASSYLGTGGGKTQYF	TGTGCCAGCAGTTACTTGGGGACAGGGGGCGGGAAGACCCAGTACTTC	TRBJ2-5	NA	TRBV6-5	TRBD1
CASSIGTGGFGYGYTF	TGTGCCAGCAGCATAGGGACAGGGGGCTTTGGCTATGGCTACACCTTC	TRBJ1-2	once	TRBV5-6	TRBD1
CASSFASGRRELFF	TGTGCCAGCAGTTTTGCGTCAGGCCGACGTGAGCTGTTTTTT	TRBJ2-2	NA	TRBV28	NA
CASRQVYEQYF	TGTGCCAGCCGACAGGTCTACGAGCAGTACTTC	TRBJ2-7	NA	TRBV5-5	NA
CASKLRDGLWETQYF	TGTGCCAGCAAACTGCGGGACGGATTATGGGAGACCCAGTACTTC	TRBJ2-5	NA	TRBV9	NA
CASSSLAGRSYEQYF	TGCGCCAGCAGTTCTCTAGCGGGACGGTCCTACGAGCAGTACTTC	TRBJ2-7	NA	TRBV10-1	TRBD2
CASSHGANEQFF	TGTGCCAGCAGCCACGGTGCCAATGAGCAGTTCTTC	TRBJ2-1	NA	TRBV7-9	NA
CASSPTTTGYTEAFF	TGTGCCAGCAGCCCCACCACGACAGGCTACACTGAAGCTTTCTTT	TRBJ1-1	NA	TRBV5-6	NA
CASSVEGDDNEQFF	TGTGCCAGCAGCGTAGAGGGGGACGACAATGAGCAGTTCTTC	TRBJ2-1	NA	TRBV9	NA
CAIDRGNQPQHF	TGTGCCATCGACAGGGGAAATCAGCCCCAGCATTTT	TRBJ1-5	NA	TRBV28	TRBD1
CASGLTVSTIQFF	TGTGCTAGTGGTTTAACGGTCTCAACTATACAGTTCTTC	TRBJ2-1	NA	TRBV12-5	NA
CASRSPPGTGSHNEQFF	TGCGCCAGCAGGAGTCCCCCCGGGACAGGGTCCCACAATGAGCAGTTCTTC	TRBJ2-1	NA	TRBV5-1	TRBD1
CASSETPSSLYEQYF	TGTGCCAGCAGTGAGACCCCTAGTTCCCTCTACGAGCAGTACTTC	TRBJ2-7	few	TRBV2	NA
CASSALRSGKTEAFF	TGTGCCAGCAGCGCCCTTAGGTCGGGGAAGACTGAAGCTTTCTTT	TRBJ1-1	NA	TRBV13	NA
CASFRDGANYGYTF	TGTGCCAGCTTCCGAGACGGAGCTAACTATGGCTACACCTTC	TRBJ1-2	NA	TRBV18	NA
CASSLEGWTSGYNEQFF	TGTGCCAGCAGCTTAGAAGGGTGGACTAGCGGATACAATGAGCAGTTCTTC	TRBJ2-1	NA	TRBV11-3	TRBD2
CAWRSSVLQPQHF	TGTGCCTGGAGGTCTTCGGTGCTTCAGCCCCAGCATTTT	TRBJ1-5	NA	TRBV30	NA
CASRGGQGAGEQYF	TGTGCCAGTAGGGGAGGGCAGGGGGCAGGGGAGCAGTACTTC	TRBJ2-7	NA	TRBV19	NA
CASSDRVNTGELFF	TGTGCCAGCAGTGACAGGGTCAACACCGGGGAGCTGTTTTTT	TRBJ2-2	NA	TRBV6-5	TRBD1
CASSQQGVQYEQYF	TGTGCCAGCTCACAACAGGGAGTCCAATACGAGCAGTACTTC	TRBJ2-7	NA	TRBV18	NA
CASSLAAASSYNEQFF	TGCGCCAGCAGCTTGGCAGCGGCGAGCTCCTACAATGAGCAGTTCTTC	TRBJ2-1	NA	TRBV5-1	NA